Listed below are T cell receptor beta chains from one sample, sequenced in a study of neoadjuvant anti-PD-1 for oral cavity cancer. The repertoire was sequenced with immunoSEQ multiplex PCR; TCRdb's copy has only in-frame clones and lacks some. The sample has about 14,000 clones, 65% to 70% seen once. Specimen: PBMCs, collected before nivolumab (anti-PD-1) treatment. The source of these receptors is a person aged 35-79 years with oral cavity squamous cell carcinoma. The CDR3 runs from the conserved cysteine through the conserved F or W. The D gene is left open where the match is weak. Not every row has a clone size; where given, it reads once, few, many or a size class.

cdr3_aa cdr3_nt clone_size d_call j_call v_call
CASSLSGGTGTEAFF TGTGCCAGCAGTCTCTCCGGTGGGACCGGCACTGAAGCTTTCTTT . . TRBJ1-1 TRBV5-4
CASSEPRTSGSGRGNEQFF TGCGCCAGCAGTGAACCCAGGACTAGCGGGAGTGGGAGAGGCAATGAGCAGTTCTTC . TRBD2 TRBJ2-1 TRBV10-2
CASSWQGAQNTEAFF TGTGCCAGCAGTTGGCAGGGGGCGCAAAACACTGAAGCTTTCTTT . TRBD1 TRBJ1-1 TRBV27
CASSTRCQGGSYEQYF TGTGCCAGCAGCACACGCTGCCAGGGCGGCTCCTACGAGCAGTACTTC . . TRBJ2-7 TRBV21-1
CASSLGRGAGGYTF TGTGCCAGCAGCTTAGGACGGGGGGCGGGTGGCTACACCTTC . . TRBJ1-2 TRBV7-2
CASSVTSGTYNEQFF TGTGCCAGCAGCGTCACTAGCGGAACCTACAATGAGCAGTTCTTC . TRBD2 TRBJ2-1 TRBV9
CASSPDRADGYTF TGTGCCAGCAGCCCAGACAGGGCGGACGGCTACACCTTC . TRBD1 TRBJ1-2 TRBV5-6
CASSLGADLPYEQYF TGTGCCAGCAGCCTAGGGGCAGATCTGCCCTACGAGCAGTACTTC few . TRBJ2-7 TRBV11-2
CASREPGRSNYGYTF TGTGCCAGCAGGGAACCGGGACGCAGTAACTATGGCTACACCTTC . . TRBJ1-2 TRBV6-5
CASSSLGGPEGYGYTF TGTGCCAGCAGCTCTTTGGGCGGTCCCGAAGGATATGGCTACACCTTC . . TRBJ1-2 TRBV2
CASSSSGDGYNEQFF TGTGCCAGCAGCTCCTCAGGGGACGGGTACAATGAGCAGTTCTTC . . TRBJ2-1 TRBV11-3
CAISESQGDYNSPLHF TGTGCCATCAGTGAGTCGCAGGGGGATTATAATTCACCCCTCCACTTT few TRBD1 TRBJ1-6 TRBV10-3
CASSPSSGGGNEQFF TGCGCCAGCAGCCCGAGTTCCGGGGGGGGCAATGAGCAGTTCTTC once TRBD2 TRBJ2-1 TRBV5-1
CASSSRGGAVETQYF TGTGCCAGCAGCTCCCGCGGGGGGGCCGTGGAGACCCAGTACTTC . TRBD2 TRBJ2-5 TRBV7-2
CASSFDRDYGYTF TGTGCCAGCAGCTTCGACAGGGACTATGGCTACACCTTC few TRBD1 TRBJ1-2 TRBV7-8
CASSQPSWTNYGYTF TGTGCCAGCAGCCAGCCTTCTTGGACTAACTATGGCTACACCTTC . . TRBJ1-2 TRBV7-8
CASSVDRAYNEQFF TGTGCCAGCAGCGTAGATAGAGCCTACAATGAGCAGTTCTTC few . TRBJ2-1 TRBV9
CATSRGLRTEAFF TGTGCCACCTCAAGGGGGCTGAGAACTGAAGCTTTCTTT once TRBD1 TRBJ1-1 TRBV25-1
CASSLNLNYGYTF TGTGCCAGCAGTTTAAACTTAAACTATGGCTACACCTTC . . TRBJ1-2 TRBV27
CASSYPTLPENEQFF TGTGCCAGCAGCTATCCCACACTACCCGAAAATGAGCAGTTCTTC . . TRBJ2-1 TRBV7-9
CASSMGAGMNTEAFF TGTGCCAGTAGTATGGGGGCAGGTATGAACACTGAAGCTTTCTTT few . TRBJ1-1 TRBV19
CASSEGGQPEAFF TGTGCCAGCAGTGAAGGCGGACAGCCTGAAGCTTTCTTT . . TRBJ1-1 TRBV2